The 17 T cell receptor beta chains presented below share a single source sample, sequenced in a study of tumor-infiltrating lymphocytes in primary liver carcinoma. Unsorted bulk tissue (20-30 mg) underwent RNA and DNA co-extraction. Reverse transcription of approximately 0.55 ug total RNA with a constant-region primer produced TCR beta cDNA. ARM-PCR, slightly modified, supplied the TCR beta libraries through three nested multiplex PCR rounds. Two initial PCR rounds of roughly 10 cycles each paired TRBV1-TRBV30 forward primers with a C-beta reverse primer. In TCRdb, the multiplex PCR reads were re-called with MiXCR into one record per CDR3 protein. This sample has roughly 200,000 distinct CDR3 sequences, with roughly 80% found just once. Sample: tumor tissue from primary liver carcinoma. The receptors here all came from a man aged 35 to 55 with primary liver carcinoma and hepatitis B virus infection.

On this clonotype: Mismatch with germline at one junction end may stem from a read error. This sequence joins TRBV11-2 and TRBJ2-6; D could derive from TRBD1 or TRBD2 (5 bases each). CDR1 SGHAT and CDR2 FQNNGV come from the germline V gene. CDR3 length: 15 residues. Here the CDR3 reads CAIQRPCSGANVLIF. The CDR3 DNA follows: TGTGCCATCCAGCGGCCGTGCTCTGGGGCCAACGTCCTGATTTTC.

Comments on this clonotype: A read error is possible here, since a much larger clone lies one base away. The V call is TRBV7-9, the J call TRBJ1-1, with D possibly being TRBD1 (5 bases). This CDR3 is built from 13 residues. V shed 1 base and J shed 7 bases, with 10 bases lying between them. Looked up from germline, CDR1 is SEHNR and CDR2 is FQNEAQ (reference sequence). This chain's CDR3 is CASSLGTGIEAFF. CDR3 DNA: TGTGCCAGCAGCTTAGGAACAGGCATTGAAGCTTTCTTT.

A remark on this clonotype: A much larger clone is a single base away; this may be a read error. Here the CDR3 reads CASSLFFLSGTEAFF. The CDR3 DNA is TGTGCCAGCAGTTTATTTTTTCTCTCCGGCACTGAAGCTTTCTTT. The chain joins TRBV28 to TRBJ1-1, with D hard to call. This CDR3 spans 15 amino acids. Germline CDR1 MDHEN, CDR2 SYDVKM. The ends were cut back, 1 base at V and 4 bases at J, with 13 bases in the middle. The full variable domain, with the rest looked up from reference TRBV28 and TRBJ1-1, is DVKVTQSSRYLVKRTGEKVFLECVQDMDHENMFWYRQDPGLGLRLIYFSYDVKMKEKGDIPEGYSVSREKKERFSLILESASTNQTSMYLCASSLFFLSGTEAFFGQGTRLTVV.

A word on this clonotype: A junction end diverges from the germline sequence, so it may reflect a read error. The chain has TRBV5-4 and TRBJ2-3, with a possible D match to TRBD2 (6 bases). Germline assignment: CDR1 SGHNT and CDR2 YYREEE (reference sequence). CDR3 length equals 15 residues. The CDR3 protein is CASSFSGTSSDTQYF. In nucleotides, the CDR3 is TGCGCCAGCAGCTTCTCAGGTACTAGCTCAGATACGCAGTATTTT.

The V gene is TRBV6-1, the J gene TRBJ2-2; D is perhaps TRBD1 or TRBD2 (5 bases each). The germline V gene has CDR1 MNHNS and CDR2 SASEGT. The CDR3 extends over 15 amino acids. In DNA form, the CDR3 reads TGTGATAGCAGGTCCTGGGGCGCGGGTACCGGGGAGCTGTTTTTT. As protein: CDSRSWGAGTGELFF.

As regards this clonotype: One end of the junction fails to match germline, which may point to a read error. The chain carries TRBV11-2 and TRBJ2-7; weak D call: TRBD2 (6 bases). CDR3 length equals 15 residues. Germline assignment: CDR1 SGHAT and CDR2 FQNNGV. Written as DNA, the CDR3 is TGTGCCAGCAACTTACCATGGACGGGGGAAAACGAGCAGTACTTC. Translated: CASNLPWTGENEQYF.

This clonotype came up many times. J is TRBJ2-1 and V is TRBV5-1, with D uncertain. V lost 4 bases and J lost 0, with 8 bases in between. Germline values: CDR1 SGHRS, CDR2 YFSETQ. The length of the CDR3 is 14 residues. CDR3 nucleotide sequence: TGCGCCAGCAGCCCGGAGCTCTCCTACAATGAGCAGTTCTTC. Protein: CASSPELSYNEQFF. Together with reference TRBV5-1 and TRBJ2-1, the CDR3 gives the full variable domain: KAGVTQTPRYLIKTRGQQVTLSCSPISGHRSVSWYQQTPGQGLQFLFEYFSETQRNKGNFPGRFSGRQFSNSRSEMNVSTLELGDSALYLCASSPELSYNEQFFGPGTRLTVL.

As for this clonotype: A read error may produce the germline difference seen at one junction end. This chain links TRBV10-3 with TRBJ1-5, with D tentatively TRBD1 (5 bases). Germline CDR1 and CDR2: ENHRY and SYGVKD. This CDR3 spans 14 amino acids. The CDR3 DNA reads as TGTGCCATCAGTAACACTTGGGGCAATCAGCCTCAGCATTTT. This translates into CAISNTWGNQPQHF.

The chain recombines TRBV29-1 with TRBJ2-5; D possibly matches TRBD1 or TRBD2 (6 bases each). The CDR3 sequence is 12 residues long. Deletions cut 5 bases from V and 10 bases from J, with 17 bases between. The germline V gene has CDR1 SQVTM and CDR2 ANQGSEA. CDR3 sequence (DNA): TGCAGCGTTAGGGCAGAGGGGGAGGTCCAGTACTTC. Translation: CSVRAEGEVQYF.

By its share, this clonotype is large. This sequence joins TRBV14 and TRBJ2-1; 8 positions match TRBD2. V gave up 6 bases and J gave up 5 bases; unmatched junction bases: 12. Germline CDR1 SGHDN, CDR2 FVKESK. This CDR3 comprises 16 residues. Here the CDR3 reads CASSAVAGWVNNEQFF. CDR3 in DNA: TGTGCCAGCAGTGCCGTAGCGGGATGGGTAAACAATGAGCAGTTCTTC.

The CDR3: CASRGAGGIPCELFF. The CDR3 nucleotides read TGTGCCAGCAGGGGGGCAGGGGGCATCCCCTGCGAGCTGTTTTTT. The V call is TRBV12-3 or TRBV12-4, the J call TRBJ2-2; 8 bases fit TRBD1. This CDR3 spans 15 amino acids. The V segment lost 6 bases and the J segment 11 bases; nucleotides outside the gene matches: 14.

Concerning this clonotype: The CDR3 does not end in the conserved phenylalanine or tryptophan, so this is likely a read error. The rearrangement uses TRBV12-3 or TRBV12-4 and TRBJ1-2; possibly TRBD1 for D (6 bases). This CDR3 has 17 amino acids. CDR3 coding DNA: TGTGCCAGCAGGAGCACTATTTGGGACACAACCAACTATGACTACACCTTA. As protein: CASRSTIWDTTNYDYTL.

In the case of this clonotype: Its ends do not fully match the called genes, so a read error is possible. The gene calls are TRBV6-1 and TRBJ2-2, with D possibly matching TRBD2 (5 bases). Germline CDR1 is MNHNS and CDR2 is SASEGT. CDR3 size: 14 residues. The CDR3 region has the DNA TGTGCCAGCAATGGTGCTAGCAGCGCCGGGGAGCTCTTTTTT. The encoded protein is CASNGASSAGELFF.

As concerns this clonotype: No conserved phenylalanine or tryptophan ends this CDR3, so it is likely a read error. CDR3 DNA: TGCAGCGCCCAGCGGGGGGGCATAGATACGCAGTATTTG. Its protein product is CSAQRGGIDTQYL. J is TRBJ2-3 and V is TRBV29-1, with TRBD2 identical over 10 bases. CDR3 size: 13 residues. V lost 7 bases to trimming and J lost 5 bases; unmatched junction nucleotides: 6. CDR1 SQVTM and CDR2 ANQGSEA come from the germline V gene.

This chain links TRBV29-1 with TRBJ2-2; perhaps TRBD1 as D (6 bases). This CDR3 has 12 amino acids. CDR1 and CDR2 from the germline V gene are SQVTM and ANQGSEA. The CDR3 nucleotides read TGCATAGATACCCAGGGGTCCGGGGAGCTGTTTTTT. Amino acids: CIDTQGSGELFF.

Concerning this clonotype itself: One end of the junction fails to match germline, which may point to a read error. The J gene is TRBJ2-6, the V gene TRBV5-4, with a possible D match to TRBD1 (6 bases). The germline V gene encodes CDR1 SGHNT and CDR2 YYREEE (reference sequence). CDR3 length: 18 residues. CDR3 bases: TGTGCCACCAGCTTGGGTGGGGGCCCCCGCTCTGGGGTCAACGTCCTGACTTTC. The encoded protein is CATSLGGGPRSGVNVLTF.

This clonotype was found once. The rearrangement joins TRBV24-1 to TRBJ2-1; the D gene is possibly TRBD2 (5 bases). There are 17 residues in the CDR3. Germline V gene sequence: CDR1 KGHDR, CDR2 SFDVKD. Trimming took 4 bases from V and 0 from J, leaving 15 bases between them. CDR3 amino acids: CATSEFSTTSSYNEQFF. The CDR3 DNA is TGTGCCACCAGTGAATTTTCTACTACTAGCTCCTACAATGAGCAGTTCTTC.